This passage covers 18 T cell receptor beta chains from one sample sequenced in a study of beta chain features in type 1 diabetes. Expressed TCRB transcripts were sequenced after all isolated RNA was converted to cDNA. Assay: immunoSEQ multiplex PCR; the TCRdb copy retains only in-frame clones and omits some. The repertoire holds 130,000 to 150,000 clones, with 6.9% as singletons. Sequenced: central memory CD4+ T cells from blood. The receptors come from a woman in her twenties or thirties in good health.

Only a few counts were recorded for this clone. The V gene is TRBV7-9, the J gene TRBJ2-5, with D perhaps matching TRBD1 (8 bases). CDR1 and CDR2 from the germline V gene are SEHNR and FQNEAQ (reference sequence). With 5 bases removed from V and 3 bases from J, the gap between germline ends came to 16 bases. The CDR3 runs to 15 residues. The CDR3 region is CASSARQGREETQYF. In DNA, the CDR3 is TGTGCCAGCAGCGCCCGACAGGGGAGGGAAGAGACCCAGTACTTC.

The chain carries TRBV7-6 and TRBJ2-1; 8 bases match TRBD2. Germline values: CDR1 SGHVS, CDR2 FNYEAQ. CDR3 length equals 16 residues. The V and J ends lost 2 bases and 5 bases, in that order; junction bases with no gene match: 8. The CDR3 reads CASSLQQAGVDNEQFF. Written as DNA, the CDR3 is TGTGCCAGCAGCTTACAGCAAGCGGGAGTAGACAATGAGCAGTTCTTC.

This clone was found a few times. V and J are TRBV28 and TRBJ2-5, with 10 bases identical to TRBD2. The CDR3 loop spans 15 amino acids. Per germline, CDR1 MDHEN and CDR2 SYDVKM. The junction had 6 bases not matched to a gene; V was cut back by 3 bases and J by 5 bases. In DNA form, the CDR3 reads TGTGCCAGCAGTTTGGGACTAGCGTCTGGGGAGACCCAGTACTTC. This sequence encodes CASSLGLASGETQYF.

This clone was seen a handful of times. The V and J genes are TRBV7-2 and TRBJ2-1; D is possibly TRBD1 (5 bases). The CDR3 length is 14 residues. V lost 7 bases, J lost 8 bases, and 18 bases lay in between. Per the germline V gene, CDR1 is SGHTA and CDR2 is FQGNSA. The CDR3 region has the DNA TGTGCCAGCACCTCCGTCCCAGGGTGGGATGAGCAGTTCTTC. It encodes CASTSVPGWDEQFF. Filled out from reference TRBV7-2 and TRBJ2-1, the complete variable domain reads GAGVSQSPSNKVTEKGKDVELRCDPISGHTALYWYRQSLGQGLEFLIYFQGNSAPDKSGLPSDRFSAERTGGSVSTLTIQRTQQEDSAVYLCASTSVPGWDEQFFGPGTRLTVL.

V and J are TRBV18 and TRBJ2-3; 7 bases fit TRBD2. V gave up 5 bases and J gave up 2 bases; unmatched junction bases: 10. Germline CDR1 reads KGHSH; CDR2 reads LQKENI. The CDR3 sequence is 16 residues long. CDR3 residues: CASSRSTTSHTDTQYF. The CDR3 DNA sequence: TGTGCCAGCTCAAGGTCCACGACTAGCCACACAGATACGCAGTATTTT.

This clone was seen a handful of times. The V and J genes are TRBV4-3 and TRBJ1-4; D is unresolved. In germline, CDR1 is LGHNA, CDR2 YSLEER. The CDR3 sequence is 17 residues long. Trimming removed 0 bases from V and 7 bases from J, with 18 bases in between. In nucleotides, the CDR3 is TGCGCCAGCAGCCAAGAACGGAGAGGGCCGGTCTCTGAAAAACTGTTTTTT. It yields the protein CASSQERRGPVSEKLFF.

This clone was counted only a few times. CDR3 amino acids: CASSFLTGSSYEQYF. In nucleotides, the CDR3 is TGTGCCAGCAGTTTCCTGACAGGGAGCTCCTACGAGCAGTACTTC. This rearrangement joins TRBV27 to TRBJ2-7; TRBD1 aligns across 7 bases. CDR1 and CDR2 (germline): MNHEY, SMNVEV (reference sequence). After removal of 3 bases from V and 0 bases from J, the junction contained 5 bases not matched to a gene. The CDR3 runs 15 residues.

This clone came up many times. The V gene is TRBV5-1, the J gene TRBJ2-7; no clear D gene. V was shortened by 4 bases and J by 3 bases, with 5 bases between the two germline ends. The germline V gene encodes CDR1 SGHRS and CDR2 YFSETQ. The CDR3 is 11 amino acids. This CDR3 reads CASSRGYEQYF. CDR3 nucleotide sequence: TGCGCCAGCAGCAGAGGCTACGAGCAGTACTTC.

This clone was recorded many times. V usage is TRBV11-1 and J usage is TRBJ2-4; TRBD1 aligns across 8 bases. Trimming cost V 5 bases and J 6 bases; bases outside gene matches: 3. The germline V gene has CDR1 SGHAT and CDR2 FQDESV (reference sequence). This CDR3 is built from 13 residues. CDR3 amino acids: CASSRGQGNIQYF. The CDR3 DNA sequence: TGTGCCAGCAGCCGCGGACAGGGAAACATTCAGTACTTC.

This clone was found a few times. The chain has TRBV18 and TRBJ1-2, with D unclear. Germline CDR1 KGHSH, CDR2 LQKENI. This CDR3 comprises 15 residues. Trimming cost V 3 bases and J 10 bases, with 21 bases left between them. The CDR3: CASSPVSLDRFPYTF. CDR3 sequence (DNA): TGTGCCAGCTCACCGGTCAGCCTAGATCGGTTTCCCTACACCTTC.

This clone has at least ten counts. The V and J genes are TRBV29-1 and TRBJ2-7; D gene unclear. Germline assignment: CDR1 SQVTM and CDR2 ANQGSEA. The CDR3 contains 12 residues. The V gene lost 4 bases and the J gene lost 6 bases, with 13 bases spanning the gap. The CDR3 is CSVGGVSGEQYF. CDR3 coding DNA: TGCAGCGTTGGAGGTGTTTCGGGCGAGCAGTACTTC.

This clone has more than one count but fewer than ten. The rearrangement links TRBV4-2 to TRBJ2-1; TRBD2 might be the D (5 bases). CDR1 is LGHNA and CDR2 is YNFKEQ in the germline V gene. This CDR3 comprises 17 residues. Trimming stripped 1 base from V and 4 bases from J, with 17 bases between. The CDR3 sequence is CASSQASAAPEYNEQFF. Written as DNA, the CDR3 is TGTGCCAGCAGCCAAGCCTCAGCGGCGCCCGAATACAATGAGCAGTTCTTC.

This clone was observed a handful of times. The chain combines TRBV7-6 with TRBJ2-7, with 7 bases identical to TRBD2. The trim removed 5 bases at V and 9 bases at J, leaving 13 bases unmatched. Germline values: CDR1 SGHVS, CDR2 FNYEAQ. CDR3 length: 14 residues. The CDR3: CASSDTGLGDAQYF. CDR3 DNA sequence: TGTGCCAGCAGCGATACCGGACTAGGCGACGCGCAGTACTTC. Based on the CDR3 plus reference TRBV7-6 and TRBJ2-7, the full variable domain is GAGVSQSPRYKVTKRGQDVALRCDPISGHVSLYWYRQALGQGPEFLTYFNYEAQQDKSGLPNDRFSAERPEGSISTLTIQRTEQRDSAMYRCASSDTGLGDAQYFGPGTRLTVT.

The chain couples TRBV6-5 to TRBJ2-3; TRBD2 matches at 11 bases. There are 16 residues in the CDR3. Germline values: CDR1 MNHEY, CDR2 SVGAGI. J was trimmed by 6 bases and V by 2 bases; bases with no gene match: 7. In DNA form, the CDR3 reads TGTGCCAGCAGTTACGGTTCGGCTAGCGGGAGGGATACGCAGTATTTT. Its translation: CASSYGSASGRDTQYF.

V gene TRBV27 combines with J gene TRBJ2-3, with TRBD2 matching 7 bases. Germline V CDR1 and CDR2: MNHEY, SMNVEV (reference sequence). CDR3 length equals 14 residues. V shed 4 bases, J shed 2 bases, and the junction held 3 bases outside the gene matches. The CDR3 loop reads CASSWGGHTDTQYF. CDR3 DNA sequence: TGTGCCAGCAGTTGGGGAGGGCACACAGATACGCAGTATTTT.

This clone has just a few counts. This chain uses TRBV7-8 with TRBJ2-1, with TRBD2 matching over 9 bases. Germline assignment: CDR1 SGHVS and CDR2 FQNEAQ. The length of the CDR3 is 16 residues. V trimming: 1 base; J trimming: 3 bases; junction bases outside the gene matches: 4. CDR3 coding DNA: TGTGCCAGCAGCTTAGATCCAGCGGGGGGCTACAATGAGCAGTTCTTC. Translating it yields CASSLDPAGGYNEQFF.

This chain connects TRBV28 to TRBJ2-7, with no clear D. V lost 6 bases and J lost 0, with 15 bases in between. The CDR3 is 15 amino acids. Germline assignment: CDR1 MDHEN and CDR2 SYDVKM. The CDR3 coding sequence is TGTGCCAGCAGAACACCTAGACGGGTCTCCTACGAGCAGTACTTC. Amino acids: CASRTPRRVSYEQYF.

This clone was observed a few times. The J gene is TRBJ2-3, the V gene TRBV11-1; D is undetermined. V was trimmed by 7 bases and J by 4 bases, leaving 9 bases between them. Germline V gene data show CDR1 as SGHAT and CDR2 as FQDESV (reference sequence). The CDR3 totals 12 residues. CDR3 DNA sequence: TGTGCCAGCAAGAGCCCCGCAGATACGCAGTATTTT. Its protein is CASKSPADTQYF.